This T cell receptor beta chain was identified during a study of blood T cells in healthy people across ages. Alongside a J-beta primer mix, a sample-barcoded 5' primer served in a second PCR lasting about 7 to 12 cycles. MiXCR, run by TCRdb on the 5' RACE reads, gives a single entry per CDR3 protein. The sample holds some 940,000 distinct CDR3 sequences, 25% to 30% seen once. Isolating PBMCs gave at least 6.5 million of these cells per sample. The ends were cut back, 3 bases at V and 0 bases at J, with 15 bases in the middle. This CDR3 is 16 amino acids long. Germline CDR1 SGDLS, CDR2 YYNGEE. This sample was also put to use in a study of T cells of mothers and their children.

The V and J genes are TRBV9 and TRBJ1-2, with D unclear. The source of this sequence is a woman between 40 and 55 years old in good health. Sequencing was performed on blood. CDR3 DNA sequence: TGTGCCAGCAGCGCCTCTGAACATGAAGCTAACTATGGCTACACCTTC. Its translation is CASSASEHEANYGYTF.